The clone carrying this TCR beta chain was seen a few times. Its antigen remains unidentified. The source of the sample is a study of T and B cells in COVID-19 patients. Each TRB amplification used 250-500 ng of genomic DNA from blood. Multiplex PCR with BIOMED2 TRB-A/B primer pools amplified TRB rearrangements. TCRdb recomputed calls from the multiplex PCR reads with MiXCR, one row per CDR3 protein. Of some 16,000 distinct CDR3 sequences listed, 25% to 30% are singletons. Study conclusions and caveats: Active COVID-19 showed highly clonal TRB repertoires; recovery showed diversity and richness above healthy donors. Exclusive to the recovered cohort were roughly 2,000 TCR clusters, about 29 of them with low generation probability.

The sequenced sample was blood. The receptor was derived from a human donor who had recovered from COVID-19.

The CDR3 DNA follows: TGTGCCAGCGGCCGGGACCGATCCTACGAGCAGTACTTC. Protein product: CASGRDRSYEQYF. The gene calls are TRBV6-2 or TRBV6-3 and TRBJ2-7, with D perhaps assigned TRBD1 or TRBD2 (5 bases each). This CDR3 region has 13 residues. V lost 8 bases to trimming and J lost 1 base, with 12 bases between them. The V gene's germline CDR1 is MNHEY and CDR2 SVGEGT.